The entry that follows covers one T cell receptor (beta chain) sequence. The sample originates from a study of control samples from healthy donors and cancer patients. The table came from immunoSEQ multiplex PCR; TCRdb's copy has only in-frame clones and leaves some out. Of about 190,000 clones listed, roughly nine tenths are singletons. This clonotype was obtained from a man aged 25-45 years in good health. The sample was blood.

CDR3 residues: CAISGGRTGPENGYTF. The CDR3 coding sequence is TGTGCCATCAGTGGGGGTCGGACAGGGCCTGAGAATGGCTACACCTTC. The chain uses TRBV10-3 and TRBJ1-2, with TRBD1 matching over 8 bases. Trimming cost V 4 bases and J 6 bases; bases outside gene matches: 13. The CDR3 runs 16 residues. Germline values: CDR1 ENHRY, CDR2 SYGVKD.